This T cell receptor (beta chain) is drawn from a study of blood T cell repertoires in COVID-19. Study details: Whether acute or convalescent, the COVID-19 samples came from the United States, Italy and Spain.

The V end was cut by 0 bases, the J end by 4 bases, with 9 bases between. This CDR3 is built from 14 residues. Profiled with immunoSEQ multiplex PCR; TCRdb holds only in-frame clones, not every one. The sample contains 200,000 to 250,000 clones, roughly 80% of which appear only once. Those who participated ranged in age from about 18 to 95 years and resided in 24 US areas. Assignments of participants to cohorts depended upon their own reported clinical history. This chain joins TRBV6-7 and TRBJ1-2; D uncertain. TRBV6-7 belongs to the ORF category, with a function that is uncertain. The sample taken for sequencing was PBMCs or T cells enriched from blood (not recorded which). The origin of this receptor is a woman between 40 and 55 years old with acute COVID-19. CDR3 bases: TGTGCCAGCAGTTACTCTCCCTGTCCCTATGGCTACACCTTC. Amino acid sequence: CASSYSPCPYGYTF.